This T cell receptor (beta chain) originates from a study of regulatory T cells in long-lasting Graves disease. This clonotype was seen only a few times. Its antigen is undetermined. Assembly of TCR beta libraries relied on iRepertoire HTBI primers together with Arm-PCR of CDR3 regions. TCRdb processed the multiplex PCR reads anew with MiXCR; each CDR3 protein has one entry. Found here are a few hundred thousand distinct CDR3 sequences, 20% to 25% of them singletons; the top ten hold around 30%. Sample time point: persistent/refractory GD, antithyroid drugs over 5 years with positive TRAb. PBMCs provided the RNA from which the TCR library was made. Overall study results and limits: Sample size was small, which may have lowered accuracy.

Per the germline V gene, CDR1 is LGHDT and CDR2 is YNNKEL (reference sequence). The CDR3 runs to 14 residues. V shed 0 bases and J shed 1 base, with 7 bases lying between them. The sequences come from peripheral blood mononuclear cells (PBMCs), collected when the disease was refractory, from a patient treated with antithyroid drugs. This TCR came from a woman aged 40 to 50 with Graves disease. The chain uses TRBV3-1 and TRBJ2-7; D not certain. CDR3: CASSQEQESYEQYF. CDR3 bases: TGTGCCAGCAGCCAAGAGCAGGAGTCCTACGAGCAGTACTTC.